This is a list of T cell receptor beta chains from one sample in a study of long-term antiretroviral therapy in people with HIV. This table comes from immunoSEQ multiplex PCR, and its TCRdb copy is limited to in-frame clones, with some not included. Of approximately 18,000 clones listed, approximately 80% are singletons. Source: unsorted PBMCs, taken 0.1 years before starting antiretroviral therapy. The receptors shown here come from a young man with HIV. CDR3s include the opening cysteine and the closing phenylalanine or tryptophan. A D gene is named only where the DNA matches it firmly. Clone size is given for some rows only: seen once, a few or many times, or a class if the clone is expanded.

D gene: -; J gene: TRBJ1-5; V gene: TRBV19; clone size: -; CDR3 DNA: TGTGCCAGTACCAACGGCAATCAGCCCCAGCATTTT; CDR3 protein: CASTNGNQPQHF
D gene: -; J gene: TRBJ2-7; V gene: TRBV4-3; clone size: few; CDR3 DNA: TGCGCCAGCAGCCAAGAAGGGGGGGCCTACGAGCAGTACTTC; CDR3 protein: CASSQEGGAYEQYF
D gene: -; J gene: TRBJ1-1; V gene: TRBV4-1; clone size: -; CDR3 DNA: TGCGCCAGCAGCCAACCAGGGGACTTGAACACTGAAGCTTTCTTT; CDR3 protein: CASSQPGDLNTEAFF
D gene: -; J gene: TRBJ1-1; V gene: TRBV20-1; clone size: -; CDR3 DNA: TGCAGTGCTAGACGGTTGGAAGCTTTCTTT; CDR3 protein: CSARRLEAFF
D gene: -; J gene: TRBJ2-5; V gene: TRBV7-2; clone size: -; CDR3 DNA: TGTGCCAGCAGCTTAGGTCTGGGTGGAGAGACCCAGTACTTC; CDR3 protein: CASSLGLGGETQYF
D gene: -; J gene: TRBJ1-4; V gene: TRBV19; clone size: -; CDR3 DNA: TGTGCCAGTAGTATTATCGGAGGCAATGAAAAACTGTTTTTT; CDR3 protein: CASSIIGGNEKLFF
D gene: -; J gene: TRBJ2-7; V gene: TRBV4-3; clone size: few; CDR3 DNA: TGCGCCAGCAGCCAAGATCTGGCGGGTTGGACCCCCTACGAGCAGTACTTC; CDR3 protein: CASSQDLAGWTPYEQYF
D gene: -; J gene: TRBJ2-2; V gene: TRBV19; clone size: medium-sized; CDR3 DNA: TGTGCCACCCCTTCCTACACCGGGGAGCTGTTTTTT; CDR3 protein: CATPSYTGELFF
D gene: -; J gene: TRBJ2-2; V gene: TRBV7-3; clone size: few; CDR3 DNA: TGTGCCAGCAGCTTACGGTTGGGGGAGCTGTTTTTT; CDR3 protein: CASSLRLGELFF
D gene: TRBD1; J gene: TRBJ1-2; V gene: TRBV4-1; clone size: few; CDR3 DNA: TGCGCCAGCAGCCAACTCACAGGGGGCGGTGGCTACACCTTC; CDR3 protein: CASSQLTGGGGYTF
D gene: -; J gene: TRBJ1-3; V gene: TRBV7-9; clone size: -; CDR3 DNA: TGTGCCAGCAGCCGGTCCGACACCATATATTTT; CDR3 protein: CASSRSDTIYF
D gene: -; J gene: TRBJ2-7; V gene: TRBV4-3; clone size: -; CDR3 DNA: TGCGCCAGCAGCCAAGACCTCCTCCCGGCACCCTACGAGCAGTACTTC; CDR3 protein: CASSQDLLPAPYEQYF
D gene: -; J gene: TRBJ1-2; V gene: TRBV4-3; clone size: once; CDR3 DNA: TGCGCCAGCAGCCAAGAAGACAGGCTAAACTATGGCTACACCTTC; CDR3 protein: CASSQEDRLNYGYTF
D gene: -; J gene: TRBJ2-7; V gene: TRBV4-3; clone size: -; CDR3 DNA: TGCGCCAGCAGCCAATCCCGGGACTCAGGCTCCTACGAGCAGTACTTC; CDR3 protein: CASSQSRDSGSYEQYF
D gene: -; J gene: TRBJ1-2; V gene: TRBV11-2; clone size: -; CDR3 DNA: TGTGCCAGCAGACCTACAGGGTACCATGGCTACACCTTC; CDR3 protein: CASRPTGYHGYTF
D gene: -; J gene: TRBJ2-1; V gene: TRBV5-8; clone size: -; CDR3 DNA: TGTGCCAGCAGCTTGTTTCTCGGGAGCAATGAGCAGTTCTTC; CDR3 protein: CASSLFLGSNEQFF
D gene: -; J gene: TRBJ1-4; V gene: TRBV7-9; clone size: -; CDR3 DNA: TGTGCCAGCAGCTTAGTTGGACGTAATGAAAAACTGTTTTTT; CDR3 protein: CASSLVGRNEKLFF
D gene: TRBD1; J gene: TRBJ1-1; V gene: TRBV5-1; clone size: once; CDR3 DNA: TGCGCCAGCAGCTTAAACAGGGGGCGTGAAGCTTTCTTT; CDR3 protein: CASSLNRGREAFF
D gene: -; J gene: TRBJ1-6; V gene: TRBV6-5; clone size: few; CDR3 DNA: TGTGCCAGCGGACCATGGAATTCACCCCTCCACTTT; CDR3 protein: CASGPWNSPLHF
D gene: TRBD1; J gene: TRBJ2-5; V gene: TRBV9; clone size: -; CDR3 DNA: TGTGCCAGCAGCCCGCAGGGGGCGTGGTCAGAGACCCAGTACTTC; CDR3 protein: CASSPQGAWSETQYF
D gene: -; J gene: TRBJ2-3; V gene: TRBV4-1; clone size: -; CDR3 DNA: TGCGCCAGCAGCCAAGATCTCCAGGCTCGGGACACAGATACGCAGTATTTT; CDR3 protein: CASSQDLQARDTDTQYF
D gene: -; J gene: TRBJ2-7; V gene: TRBV4-3; clone size: few; CDR3 DNA: TGCGCCAGCAGCCAAGATAGGGCCGGGGCCTACGAGCAGTACTTC; CDR3 protein: CASSQDRAGAYEQYF
D gene: TRBD1; J gene: TRBJ2-3; V gene: TRBV11-2; clone size: -; CDR3 DNA: TGTGCCAGCAGCACCGACTTCAATACAGGGGGGTTTGATACGCAGTATTTT; CDR3 protein: CASSTDFNTGGFDTQYF
D gene: TRBD1; J gene: TRBJ1-3; V gene: TRBV9; clone size: once; CDR3 DNA: TGTGCCAGCAGCGTGTTTTCGGGACAGGGAGGGACGGGAAACACCATATATTTT; CDR3 protein: CASSVFSGQGGTGNTIYF
D gene: -; J gene: TRBJ2-4; V gene: TRBV21-1; clone size: -; CDR3 DNA: TGTGCCAGCAGCAAATTGGGGTTAGCCAAAAACATTCAGTACTTC; CDR3 protein: CASSKLGLAKNIQYF
D gene: -; J gene: TRBJ1-3; V gene: TRBV4-1; clone size: -; CDR3 DNA: TGCGCCAGCAGCCAAGAGGCCAGCGGAAACACCATATATTTT; CDR3 protein: CASSQEASGNTIYF
D gene: TRBD1; J gene: TRBJ1-5; V gene: TRBV5-5; clone size: -; CDR3 DNA: TGTGCCAGCAGCTCCCAGGGGGGGATGAGCAATCAGCCCCAGCATTTT; CDR3 protein: CASSSQGGMSNQPQHF
D gene: -; J gene: TRBJ2-1; V gene: TRBV5-1; clone size: -; CDR3 DNA: TGCGCCAGCAGCCCGGAACTGGGAAGAAGGGCCTACAATGAGCAGTTCTTC; CDR3 protein: CASSPELGRRAYNEQFF
D gene: TRBD1; J gene: TRBJ1-2; V gene: TRBV5-1; clone size: -; CDR3 DNA: TGCGCCAGCATGGTGGACAGGGTAGGAGGCGGCTACACCTTC; CDR3 protein: CASMVDRVGGGYTF
D gene: -; J gene: TRBJ1-2; V gene: TRBV28; clone size: -; CDR3 DNA: TGTGCCAGCAGCCCTGGACAGACTAACTATGGCTACACCTTC; CDR3 protein: CASSPGQTNYGYTF
D gene: -; J gene: TRBJ2-2; V gene: TRBV29-1; clone size: few; CDR3 DNA: TGCAGCGTCTTCACCGGGGAGCTGTTTTTT; CDR3 protein: CSVFTGELFF
D gene: -; J gene: TRBJ2-1; V gene: TRBV28; clone size: -; CDR3 DNA: TGTGCCAGCAGTCATAACAATGAGCAGTTCTTC; CDR3 protein: CASSHNNEQFF
D gene: -; J gene: TRBJ2-5; V gene: TRBV19; clone size: -; CDR3 DNA: TGTGCCAGTAGTATTCTAGGGACAGAGACCCAGTACTTC; CDR3 protein: CASSILGTETQYF
D gene: -; J gene: TRBJ2-5; V gene: TRBV5-4; clone size: -; CDR3 DNA: TGTGCCAGCAGCTTGCCGGGGAAAGAGACCCAGTACTTC; CDR3 protein: CASSLPGKETQYF
D gene: -; J gene: TRBJ1-5; V gene: TRBV19; clone size: -; CDR3 DNA: TGTGCCAGTAGTATAGCACAGGGTGGTCAGCCCCAGCATTTT; CDR3 protein: CASSIAQGGQPQHF
D gene: TRBD2; J gene: TRBJ2-1; V gene: TRBV2; clone size: -; CDR3 DNA: TGTGCCAGCAGCTTGACTAGCGGGGGTTACAATGAGCAGTTCTTC; CDR3 protein: CASSLTSGGYNEQFF
D gene: TRBD2; J gene: TRBJ2-7; V gene: TRBV7-3; clone size: once; CDR3 DNA: TGTGCCAGCAGCTTGGGCCGGGGGGACTACGAGCAGTACTTC; CDR3 protein: CASSLGRGDYEQYF
D gene: TRBD2; J gene: TRBJ2-5; V gene: TRBV25-1; clone size: -; CDR3 DNA: TGTGCCAGCAGCGGGCCCCCTAGCGGGGGGACAGAGACCCAGTACTTC; CDR3 protein: CASSGPPSGGTETQYF
D gene: -; J gene: TRBJ1-6; V gene: TRBV9; clone size: few; CDR3 DNA: TGTGCCAGCAGCGTAGCCTATAATTCACCCCTCCACTTT; CDR3 protein: CASSVAYNSPLHF
D gene: -; J gene: TRBJ2-5; V gene: TRBV28; clone size: -; CDR3 DNA: TGTGCCAGCAGTTGGGCCCTAGGCTCGGAGACCCAGTACTTC; CDR3 protein: CASSWALGSETQYF